Each of the 6 T cell receptor beta chains below was sequenced from the same sample in a study of blood T cells in healthy people across ages (dated by TCRdb to between 2015 and 2017). Receptor amplification or capture employed 5' RACE. For sequencing, an Illumina HiSeq 2500 was employed. A second about 7 to 12 cycle PCR used a sample-barcoded 5' primer and a J-beta primer mix. The public reads were reanalyzed by TCRdb: fastp trimming at Q25, MiXCR alignment, in-frame beta chains only. One record per CDR3 amino acid sequence lists the most common genes and DNA. For this sample there are some 760,000 distinct CDR3 sequences; approximately 25% appear just once. The top ten clonotypes cover more than 3% of the sample. These records were also assigned to another study, of T cells of mothers and their children.

Source material: blood. These TCRs come from a boy aged 5-17 years in good health.

This clonotype was recorded a few times. V is TRBV29-1 and J is TRBJ2-5; D is possibly TRBD2 (5 bases). Germline V gene sequence: CDR1 SQVTM, CDR2 ANQGSEA. The V end was cut by 3 bases, the J end by 1 base, with 15 bases between. The CDR3 sequence is 15 residues long. For the CDR3, the DNA is TGCAGCGTTGACCGTCCCGAGGGATCCCAAGAGACCCAGTACTTC. Translated: CSVDRPEGSQETQYF. Combining the CDR3 with reference TRBV29-1 and TRBJ2-5 gives the whole variable domain SAVISQKPSRDICQRGTSLTIQCQVDSQVTMMFWYRQQPGQSLTLIATANQGSEATYESGFVIDKFPISRPNLTFSTLTVSNMSPEDSSIYLCSVDRPEGSQETQYFGPGTRLLVL.

This clonotype appeared a few times. V usage is TRBV21-1 and J usage is TRBJ1-2; the table's D call TRBD1 went unverified against the DNA. TRBV21-1 is a documented pseudogene. The CDR3 runs to 13 residues. The CDR3 coding sequence is TGTGCCAGCAGCAAACTGTCGGACTATGGCTATACCTTC. Its translation is CASSKLSDYGYTF.

The chain recombines TRBV14 with TRBJ2-5, with 7 nucleotides matching TRBD1. The J call is uncertain, as TRBJ2-7 better fits the DNA end. CDR1 is SGHDN and CDR2 is FVKESK in the germline V gene. The CDR3 contains 15 residues. The CDR3 DNA is TGTGCCAGCAGCCGGTCGACAGGGTTCTTCTACGAGCAGTACTTC. The encoded protein is CASSRSTGFFYEQYF.

This chain uses TRBV7-8 with TRBJ2-7; TRBD1 aligns across 7 bases. After removal of 5 bases from V and 3 bases from J, the junction contained 4 bases not matched to a gene. This CDR3 has 13 amino acids. Germline CDR1 reads SGHVS; CDR2 reads FQNEAQ. In DNA, the CDR3 is TGTGCCAGCAGCGCCGGGGACAGCTACGAGCAGTACTTC. Residues: CASSAGDSYEQYF. Based on the CDR3 plus reference TRBV7-8 and TRBJ2-7, the full variable domain is GAGVSQSPRYKVAKRGQDVALRCDPISGHVSLFWYQQALGQGPEFLTYFQNEAQLDKSGLPSDRFFAERPEGSVSTLKIQRTQQEDSAVYLCASSAGDSYEQYFGPGTRLTVT.

The rearrangement links TRBV20-1 to TRBJ2-2, with 8 bases fitting TRBD1. V was clipped by 3 bases and J by 5 bases; unmatched bases: 5. This CDR3 is built from 14 residues. Per germline, CDR1 DFQATT and CDR2 SNEGSKA (reference sequence). For the CDR3, the DNA is TGCAGTGCTAGGGACAGGGTTTGGACCGGGGAGCTGTTTTTT. Translated: CSARDRVWTGELFF.

This clonotype appeared many times. The J gene is TRBJ2-6, the V gene TRBV3-1; D is uncertain. This CDR3 spans 14 amino acids. The V gene's germline CDR1 is LGHDT and CDR2 YNNKEL (reference sequence). Trimming shortened V by 3 bases and J by 2 bases, and 5 bases separated the two germline ends. The CDR3 sequence: CASSQVAGANVLTF. CDR3 nucleotide sequence: TGTGCCAGCAGCCAGGTCGCTGGGGCCAACGTCCTGACTTTC.